This T cell receptor (beta chain) is drawn from a study of T cell repertoires in cytomegalovirus infection. Per the germline V gene, CDR1 is SGHVS and CDR2 is FNYEAQ. The CDR3 is 21 residues long. Trimming took 4 bases from V and 1 from J; bases not matched to a gene: 22. Each CDR3 protein is one row after TCRdb ran MiXCR on the reads. The sample shows around 900,000 distinct CDR3 sequences, about a third of them seen only once. With regard to this clonotype: What it recognizes is unknown.

The TCR comes from a human donor in good health (CMV status not recorded). Some clones in this sample may be carry-over from other donors' samples. The chain combines TRBV7-6 with TRBJ2-3; 8 bases align to TRBD2. This specimen was cultured CD8+ T cells from PBMCs, taken from culture after CMV antigen stimulation. The CDR3, as DNA: TGTGCCAGCAGCTACGATTACCCGCGTGTAACTAGCGGAGGCCGCACAGATACGCAGTATTTT. Translation gives CASSYDYPRVTSGGRTDTQYF.